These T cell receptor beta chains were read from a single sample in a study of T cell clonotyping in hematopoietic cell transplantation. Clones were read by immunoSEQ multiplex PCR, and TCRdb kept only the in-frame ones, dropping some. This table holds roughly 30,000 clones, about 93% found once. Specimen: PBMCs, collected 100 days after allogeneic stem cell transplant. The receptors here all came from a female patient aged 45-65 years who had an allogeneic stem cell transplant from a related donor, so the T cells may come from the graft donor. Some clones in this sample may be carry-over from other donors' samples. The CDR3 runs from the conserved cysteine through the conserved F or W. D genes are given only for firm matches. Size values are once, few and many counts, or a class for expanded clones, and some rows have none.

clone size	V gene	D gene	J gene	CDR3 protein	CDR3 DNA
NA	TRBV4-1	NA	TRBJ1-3	CASSQDWGDSGNTIYF	TGCGCCAGCAGCCAAGATTGGGGAGACTCTGGAAACACCATATATTTT
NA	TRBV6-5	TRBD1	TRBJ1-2	CASSSQGPKDGYTF	TGTGCCAGCAGTTCACAGGGGCCTAAGGATGGCTACACCTTC
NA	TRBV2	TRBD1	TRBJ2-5	CASSPPTGTKRGAQYF	TGTGCCAGCAGTCCTCCGACAGGGACAAAGAGAGGTGCCCAGTACTTC
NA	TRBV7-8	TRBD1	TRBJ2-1	CASRLGQGHWDEQFF	TGTGCCAGCAGACTAGGACAGGGGCATTGGGATGAGCAGTTCTTC
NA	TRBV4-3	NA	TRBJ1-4	CASSQDLGTGNEKLFF	TGCGCCAGCAGCCAAGATCTGGGAACAGGGAACGAAAAACTGTTTTTT
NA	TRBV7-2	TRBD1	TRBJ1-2	CASSLASGQGVGGYTF	TGTGCCAGCAGCTTAGCGTCCGGGCAGGGGGTAGGTGGCTACACCTTC
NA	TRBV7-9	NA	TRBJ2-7	CASSFREFYEQYF	TGTGCCAGCAGCTTTAGGGAGTTCTACGAGCAGTACTTC
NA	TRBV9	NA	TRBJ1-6	CASSVDFRNSPLHF	TGTGCCAGCAGCGTGGACTTTCGGAATTCACCCCTCCACTTT
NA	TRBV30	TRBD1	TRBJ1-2	CAWSVLGTGGVDGYTF	TGTGCCTGGAGTGTACTCGGGACAGGGGGAGTCGATGGCTACACCTTC
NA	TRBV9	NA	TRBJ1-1	CASSVAGAGTEAFF	TGTGCCAGCAGCGTAGCAGGGGCCGGCACTGAAGCTTTCTTT
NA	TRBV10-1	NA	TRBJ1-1	CASSALGSAEAFF	TGCGCCAGCAGCGCCCTGGGCTCGGCTGAAGCTTTCTTT
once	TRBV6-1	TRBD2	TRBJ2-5	CASSEGWGGGAGETQYF	TGTGCCAGCAGTGAAGGTTGGGGCGGGGGGGCCGGAGAGACCCAGTACTTC
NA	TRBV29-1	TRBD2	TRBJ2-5	CSSWGLAGEETQYF	TGCAGCTCCTGGGGCCTAGCGGGGGAAGAGACCCAGTACTTC
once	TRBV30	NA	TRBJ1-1	CAWRELWTEAFF	TGTGCCTGGAGGGAACTGTGGACTGAAGCTTTCTTT
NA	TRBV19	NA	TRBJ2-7	CASRAPGRPIYEQYF	TGTGCCAGTAGGGCTCCGGGACGGCCGATCTACGAGCAGTACTTC
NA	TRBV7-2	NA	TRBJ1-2	CASSFRKPTATTDYGYTF	TGTGCCAGCAGCTTCCGTAAGCCAACAGCGACCACTGACTATGGCTACACCTTC
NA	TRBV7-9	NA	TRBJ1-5	CASSSRADQPQHF	TGTGCCAGCAGCTCGAGGGCGGATCAGCCCCAGCATTTT
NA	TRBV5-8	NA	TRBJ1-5	CASSFRGHQPQHF	TGTGCCAGCAGCTTCCGGGGGCACCAGCCCCAGCATTTT
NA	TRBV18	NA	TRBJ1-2	CASSPGRDGYGYTF	TGTGCCAGCTCACCAGGAAGGGACGGCTATGGCTACACCTTC
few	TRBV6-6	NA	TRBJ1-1	CASSYSTGTAFF	TGTGCCAGCAGTTACTCGACAGGAACGGCTTTCTTT
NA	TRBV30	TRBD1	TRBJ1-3	CAWSRGNRGSGNTIYF	TGTGCCTGGAGTCGTGGTAACAGGGGTTCTGGAAACACCATATATTTT
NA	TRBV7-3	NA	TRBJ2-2	CASSLGQVKHTGELFF	TGTGCCAGCAGCTTAGGGCAGGTGAAGCACACCGGGGAGCTGTTTTTT
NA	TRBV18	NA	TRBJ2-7	CASSLSPRGYEQYF	TGTGCCAGCTCACTATCTCCCCGGGGCTACGAGCAGTACTTC
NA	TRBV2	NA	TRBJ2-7	CASVGARTSTYEQYF	TGTGCCAGCGTTGGGGCCCGTACTTCTACCTACGAGCAGTACTTC
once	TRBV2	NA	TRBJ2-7	CATSEESWGPYEQYF	TGTGCCACCTCAGAAGAGTCCTGGGGGCCCTACGAGCAGTACTTC
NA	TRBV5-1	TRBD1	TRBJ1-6	CASSSGQGEGSPLHF	TGCGCCAGCAGCTCAGGACAGGGCGAGGGCTCACCCCTCCACTTT
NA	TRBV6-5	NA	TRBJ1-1	CASTRTPDTEAFF	TGTGCCAGCACCCGGACACCCGACACTGAAGCTTTCTTT
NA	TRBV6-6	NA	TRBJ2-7	CASSWTANTPYEQYF	TGTGCCAGCAGCTGGACAGCCAATACCCCCTACGAGCAGTACTTC
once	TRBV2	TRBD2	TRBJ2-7	CASRGAGDGEQYF	TGTGCCAGCAGGGGAGCGGGGGATGGCGAGCAGTACTTC
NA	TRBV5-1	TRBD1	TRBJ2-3	CASSLEGRGSTDTQYF	TGCGCCAGCAGCTTGGAGGGCAGGGGGAGCACAGATACGCAGTATTTT
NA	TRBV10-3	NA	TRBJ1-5	CAISEGPLGEYRNQPQHF	TGTGCCATCAGTGAGGGACCGTTGGGGGAATATCGCAATCAGCCCCAGCATTTT
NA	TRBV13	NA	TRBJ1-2	CASSPRTLGVVYGYTF	TGTGCCAGCAGCCCTCGGACCCTCGGGGTTGTCTATGGCTACACCTTC
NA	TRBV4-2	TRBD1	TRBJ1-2	CASTPGTAANYGYTF	TGTGCCAGCACTCCCGGGACAGCAGCTAACTATGGCTACACCTTC
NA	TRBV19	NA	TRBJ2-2	CASSTRREATGELFF	TGTGCCAGTAGTACCCGAAGAGAGGCTACCGGGGAGCTGTTTTTT
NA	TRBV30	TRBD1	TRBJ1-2	CAWYFLTGASYGYTF	TGTGCCTGGTACTTCCTAACAGGGGCTTCCTATGGCTACACCTTC
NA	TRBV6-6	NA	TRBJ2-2	CASSYPTGSGELFF	TGTGCCAGCAGTTACCCCACAGGATCCGGGGAGCTGTTTTTT
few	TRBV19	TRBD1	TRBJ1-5	CASRRTGNSNQPQHF	TGTGCCAGTAGAAGGACAGGGAATAGCAATCAGCCCCAGCATTTT
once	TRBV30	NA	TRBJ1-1	CAWSVGAIRPLTEAFF	TGTGCCTGGTCCGTGGGGGCGATACGCCCGTTGACTGAAGCTTTCTTT
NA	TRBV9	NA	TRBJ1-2	CASSPRGGNHGYTF	TGTGCCAGCAGCCCTCGCGGGGGTAATCATGGCTACACCTTC
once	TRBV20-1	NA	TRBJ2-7	CSAEGSYEQYF	TGCTCCGCGGAAGGCTCCTACGAGCAGTACTTC
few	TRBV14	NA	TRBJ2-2	CASSQRGIDSWNTGELFF	TGTGCCAGCAGCCAACGTGGGATCGACAGCTGGAACACCGGGGAGCTGTTTTTT
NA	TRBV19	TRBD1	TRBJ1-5	CASSIVQGRQPQHF	TGTGCCAGTAGTATCGTACAGGGGAGACAGCCCCAGCATTTT
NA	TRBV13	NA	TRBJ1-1	CASSLGGPTGIGAFF	TGTGCCAGCAGCTTAGGGGGTCCGACAGGTATAGGAGCTTTCTTT
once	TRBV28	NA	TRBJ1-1	CASSNPFGVAFF	TGTGCCAGCAGTAACCCCTTCGGCGTAGCTTTCTTT
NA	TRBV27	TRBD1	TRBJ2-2	CASNHRGNTGELFF	TGTGCCAGCAACCACAGGGGGAACACCGGGGAGCTGTTTTTT
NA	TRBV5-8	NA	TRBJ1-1	CASIDGRAFF	TGTGCCAGCATCGACGGACGAGCTTTCTTT
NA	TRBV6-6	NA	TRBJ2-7	CASSLGGQGSYEQYF	TGTGCCAGCAGCCTAGGCGGGCAGGGATCCTACGAGCAGTACTTC
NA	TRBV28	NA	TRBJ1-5	CASSFGFGNQPQHF	TGTGCCAGCAGTTTCGGGTTCGGGAATCAGCCCCAGCATTTT
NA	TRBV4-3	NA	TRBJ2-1	CASSQEGYEQFF	TGCGCCAGCAGCCAAGAGGGCTATGAGCAGTTCTTC
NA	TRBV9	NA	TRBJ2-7	CASSLAHRAYEQYF	TGTGCCAGCAGCCTAGCTCATCGGGCCTACGAGCAGTACTTC
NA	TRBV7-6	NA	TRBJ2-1	CASSYFGVNEQFF	TGTGCCAGCAGCTATTTCGGGGTGAATGAGCAGTTCTTC
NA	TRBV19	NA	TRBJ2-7	CASSGRFRLPSFITPYEQYF	TGTGCCAGTAGTGGGAGGTTTCGACTCCCGTCCTTTATAACCCCCTACGAGCAGTACTTC
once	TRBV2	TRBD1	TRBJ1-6	CASTRDRVRENSPLHF	TGTGCCAGCACCAGGGACAGGGTGAGAGAGAATTCACCCCTCCACTTT
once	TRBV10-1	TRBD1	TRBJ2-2	CASSPGGITGELFF	TGCGCCAGCAGTCCAGGGGGCATCACCGGGGAGCTGTTTTTT
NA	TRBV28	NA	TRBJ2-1	CASKYHRDSTTNEQFF	TGTGCCAGCAAGTATCACCGGGACTCCACCACCAATGAGCAGTTCTTC
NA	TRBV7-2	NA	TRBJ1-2	CASSYERGIGYTF	TGTGCCAGCAGCTACGAACGAGGTATTGGCTACACCTTC
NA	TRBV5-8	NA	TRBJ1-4	CASSPPEGGTNEKLFF	TGTGCCAGCAGCCCCCCTGAAGGGGGAACTAATGAAAAACTGTTTTTT
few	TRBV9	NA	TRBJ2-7	CASSVAAGPSYEQYF	TGTGCCAGCAGCGTAGCGGCGGGGCCATCCTACGAGCAGTACTTC
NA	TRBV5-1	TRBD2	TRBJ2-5	CASSFAGVALGETQYF	TGCGCCAGCAGCTTTGCGGGGGTAGCTTTGGGTGAGACCCAGTACTTC